One TCR beta chain is described in this entry. Its target is not known. TCRdb itself ran the reads through MiXCR, one entry per CDR3 protein. The repertoire has a few hundred thousand distinct CDR3 sequences, 20% to 25% of them found once; the top ten carry roughly 19%. This specimen comes from a study of T cell repertoires in cytomegalovirus infection. About the study: CMV infection plus the matching HLA type was flagged by public TCR beta signatures. Study results and limitations: Identification of carriers of CMV plus the relevant HLA was achieved through cumulative public TCR beta family frequency. The response measured ex vivo was dominated by TCR beta clonotypes (HLA-C-restricted and CMV-specific).

The clonotype comes from a human donor in good health (CMV status not recorded). Some clones in this sample may be carry-over from other donors' samples. Specimen: cultured PBMCs, collected from culture after CMV antigen stimulation.

The CDR3 nucleotides read TGTGCCAGCAGCCCGGGGACAGAATTATACACAGATACGCAGTATTTT. As protein: CASSPGTELYTDTQYF. The V call is TRBV5-6, the J call TRBJ2-3, with TRBD1 matching over 7 bases. Germline values: CDR1 SGHDT, CDR2 YYEEEE. The CDR3 length is 16 residues. The trim removed 4 bases at V and 2 bases at J, leaving 10 bases unmatched.